This passage covers 5 T cell receptor beta chains from one sample sequenced in a study of T cell repertoires in cytomegalovirus infection. These receptors have no known antigen. Each CDR3 protein gets one entry after TCRdb re-called the reads with MiXCR. The table includes some 500,000 distinct CDR3 sequences, about 33% detected once. Sequences were derived from cultured PBMCs, sampled from culture after CMV antigen stimulation. The receptors were sampled from a human donor in good health (CMV status not recorded). Some clones in this sample may be carry-over from other donors' samples.

V gene TRBV5-1 combines with J gene TRBJ1-2; the D is unclear. Trimming cost V 4 bases and J 2 bases, with 9 bases left between them. This CDR3 is 13 amino acids long. Germline lookup yields CDR1 SGHRS and CDR2 YFSETQ. CDR3 in DNA: TGCGCCAGCAGCGATACAGTCAACTATGGCTACACCTTC. This gives the protein CASSDTVNYGYTF. The complete variable domain, with remaining parts taken from reference TRBV5-1 and TRBJ1-2, reads KAGVTQTPRYLIKTRGQQVTLSCSPISGHRSVSWYQQTPGQGLQFLFEYFSETQRNKGNFPGRFSGRQFSNSRSEMNVSTLELGDSALYLCASSDTVNYGYTFGSGTRLTVV.

This clonotype has a handful of counts. This sequence joins TRBV7-2 and TRBJ2-1; no clear D gene. The germline V and J ends were trimmed by 4 bases and 1 base, with 8 bases remaining between them. The CDR3 loop spans 14 amino acids. The germline V gene has CDR1 SGHTA and CDR2 FQGNSA. CDR3 loop: CASSWTVSYNEQFF. CDR3 DNA: TGTGCCAGCAGCTGGACGGTTTCCTACAATGAGCAGTTCTTC. Full variable domain (missing parts from reference TRBV7-2 and TRBJ2-1): GAGVSQSPSNKVTEKGKDVELRCDPISGHTALYWYRQSLGQGLEFLIYFQGNSAPDKSGLPSDRFSAERTGGSVSTLTIQRTQQEDSAVYLCASSWTVSYNEQFFGPGTRLTVL.

J is TRBJ2-4 and V is TRBV7-2; D is unclear. The CDR3 runs 14 residues. The V end was cut by 5 bases, the J end by 5 bases, with 13 bases between. Germline CDR1 SGHTA, CDR2 FQGNSA. The CDR3: CASSPEPIQNIQYF. CDR3 sequence (DNA): TGTGCCAGCAGCCCGGAACCGATCCAAAACATTCAGTACTTC.

This clonotype came up a few times. The V call is TRBV2, the J call TRBJ2-1; the match to TRBD2 covers 12 bases. Germline trimming cut 4 bases from V and 8 bases from J; bases unmatched to any gene: 9. The CDR3 loop spans 16 amino acids. Germline assignment: CDR1 SNHLY and CDR2 FYNNEI. CDR3 nucleotide sequence: TGTGCCAGCAGTGCCCTAGCGGGAGGGCCCATCGATGAGCAGTTCTTC. Its protein is CASSALAGGPIDEQFF.

This clonotype appeared a few times. The V and J genes are TRBV7-9 and TRBJ2-5; tentative D call: TRBD1 (5 bases). Germline CDR1 SEHNR, CDR2 FQNEAQ (reference sequence). V lost 3 bases and J 1 base, leaving 9 bases between the germline ends. CDR3 length: 14 residues. The CDR3 protein is CASSFRELQETQYF. The DNA of the CDR3 is TGTGCCAGCAGCTTCAGGGAACTCCAAGAGACCCAGTACTTC.